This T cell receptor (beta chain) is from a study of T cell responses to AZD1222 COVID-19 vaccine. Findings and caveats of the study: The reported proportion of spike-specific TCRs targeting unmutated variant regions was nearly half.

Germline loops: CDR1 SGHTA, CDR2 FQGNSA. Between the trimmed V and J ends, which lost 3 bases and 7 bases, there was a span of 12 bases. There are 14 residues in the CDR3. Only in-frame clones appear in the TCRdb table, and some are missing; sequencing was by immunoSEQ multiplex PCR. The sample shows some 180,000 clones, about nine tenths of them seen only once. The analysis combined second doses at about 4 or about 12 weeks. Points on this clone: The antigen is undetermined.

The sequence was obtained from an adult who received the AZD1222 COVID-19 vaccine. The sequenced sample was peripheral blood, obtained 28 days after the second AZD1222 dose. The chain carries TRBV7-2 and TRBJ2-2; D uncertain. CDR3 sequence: CASSFSLGNGELFF. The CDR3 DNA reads TGTGCCAGCAGCTTTTCGTTGGGAAACGGGGAGCTGTTTTTT.